This T cell receptor (beta chain) was captured in a study of post-analysis software for immune sequencing data. Unique molecular identifiers were carried by the TCR beta cDNA libraries. T cells numbering roughly 1 to 10 million yielded cDNA molecules that totaled roughly 500,000. Using its own MiXCR run on the PCR reads, TCRdb lists one record per CDR3 protein. The repertoire has 650,000 to 850,000 distinct CDR3 sequences, 40% to 55% of them found once; the top ten carry roughly 4.9%. Germline V lookup: CDR1 SGHTA, CDR2 FQGNSA. CDR3 length equals 14 residues. Notes on this clonotype: Its antigen is currently unknown.

General study points: With TRBV5-6, TRBV5-1 and TRBV20-1 included, about five TRBV segments were more frequent in patients than in controls. Relative to controls, patients with multiple sclerosis showed significantly lower normalized Chao1 diversity. Samples made in the same batch grouped tightly together by F measure.

Material for sequencing was blood. The source of this sequence is a girl aged 10 to 17 with multiple sclerosis. The genes are TRBV7-2 and TRBJ2-7; D ambiguous. The better agreement between TRBJ2-5 and the DNA end casts doubt on the J call. The CDR3 sequence: CASSFSGPQETQYF. The CDR3 coding sequence is TGTGCCAGCAGCTTTTCCGGTCCCCAAGAGACCCAGTACTTC.